This T cell receptor (beta chain) was documented in a study of spatial heterogeneity in lung cancer. Study in general: Raw reads showed each unique TCR and UMI combination turning up more than ten times on average.

Single TCR cDNA molecules each had their own unique molecular identifier. MiXCR, applied by TCRdb to the 5' RACE reads, yields one record per CDR3 protein. The sample shows 55,000 to 75,000 distinct CDR3 sequences, 7.5% to 9% of them seen only once. This clonotype has only a few counts. Time point described: sample taken at primary tumor resection. Unsorted whole RNA of tumor, nontumor lung or frozen PBMC was sequenced. Trimming removed 4 bases at V and 8 bases at J, with 6 bases between. The CDR3 loop spans 11 amino acids. CDR1 is ENHRY, CDR2 SYGVKD, per germline. The rearrangement links TRBV10-3 to TRBJ2-1; D not certain. The origin of this receptor is a female donor with early-stage non-small cell lung cancer. This specimen was PBMCs, taken at surgery. CDR3 sequence: CAISAMHEQFF. CDR3 DNA: TGTGCCATCAGTGCAATGCATGAGCAGTTCTTC.